This note documents a single T cell receptor beta chain sequence. This record belongs to a study of OX40 agonist ivuxolimab in advanced cancers. Study-level information: Partial responses occurred in three patients (one hepatocellular carcinoma, two cutaneous melanoma).

Produced via immunoSEQ multiplex PCR; TCRdb's table is partial and in-frame only. The top ten clones hold approximately 29% of a sample with about 13,000 clones, roughly 80% of them seen once. Germline V lookup: CDR1 SGHAT, CDR2 FQDESV (reference sequence). With 5 bases clipped from V and 5 bases from J, the junction kept 6 bases outside the gene matches. The CDR3 length is 13 residues. The chain links TRBV11-1 to TRBJ2-7; TRBD1 aligns across 7 bases. The material sequenced was CD4+ or CD8+ T cells sorted from blood, taken in a trial of the OX40 agonist ivuxolimab. The clonotype originates from an adult with an advanced solid tumor such as melanoma, head and neck, liver or kidney cancer. CDR3 residues: CASSPYRGHEQYF. CDR3 bases: TGTGCCAGCAGCCCATATAGGGGGCACGAGCAGTACTTC.